This T cell receptor beta chain appears in the sequencing data of a study of blood T cell repertoires in COVID-19. Overall study: The samples span acute and convalescent COVID-19 from the United States, Italy and Spain. PBMCs, B-cell-depleted T cells, or T cells were the source of the cDNA or gDNA that made up the material.

This clone came up once. The assay was immunoSEQ multiplex PCR, and TCRdb's table has in-frame clones only and misses some. The sample lists around 300,000 clones; around 86% were seen once. CDR1 SGHRS and CDR2 YFSETQ come from the germline V gene. This CDR3 contains 15 residues. The V gene lost 0 bases and the J gene lost 2 bases, with 10 bases spanning the gap. Sequencing used peripheral blood. V is TRBV5-1 and J is TRBJ2-3; perhaps TRBD2 as D (6 bases). The receptor comes from a man aged 45 to 65 with active or convalescent COVID-19. As DNA, the CDR3 is TGCGCCAGCAGCTTGGGGGAGGTCAACACAGATACGCAGTATTTT. Translating gives CASSLGEVNTDTQYF.